Listed here are 22 T cell receptor beta chains from one sample, sequenced in a study of Ad26.COV2.S vaccination and SARS-CoV-2 variants. This table comes from immunoSEQ multiplex PCR, and its TCRdb copy is limited to in-frame clones, with some not included. The sample has about 350,000 clones, roughly 94% seen once. Material: peripheral blood, obtained after recovery from COVID-19. Source of these receptors: a human donor who had recovered from COVID-19.

The DNA of the CDR3 is TGTGCCAGCAGTATACAGGCAACTAATGAAAAACTGTTTTTT. Protein: CASSIQATNEKLFF. The chain has TRBV7-2 and TRBJ1-4; D is possibly TRBD1 (5 bases). Germline CDR1 is SGHTA and CDR2 is FQGNSA. With 6 bases removed from V and 0 bases from J, the gap between germline ends came to 8 bases. CDR3 length equals 14 residues. The whole variable domain, remainder taken from reference TRBV7-2 and TRBJ1-4, is GAGVSQSPSNKVTEKGKDVELRCDPISGHTALYWYRQSLGQGLEFLIYFQGNSAPDKSGLPSDRFSAERTGGSVSTLTIQRTQQEDSAVYLCASSIQATNEKLFFGSGTQLSVL.

V and J are TRBV7-9 and TRBJ2-3; TRBD2 might be the D (5 bases). CDR1 is SEHNR, CDR2 FQNEAQ, per germline (reference sequence). This CDR3 has 14 amino acids. Trimming took off 7 bases at V and 2 bases at J, with 13 bases between the two ends. The CDR3 loop reads CASNWELITDTQYF. DNA for the CDR3: TGTGCCAGCAATTGGGAGCTGATCACAGATACGCAGTATTTT.

The chain joins TRBV20-1 to TRBJ2-3; no definite D call. The germline V gene encodes CDR1 DFQATT and CDR2 SNEGSKA (reference sequence). Deletions cut 3 bases from V and 2 bases from J, with 15 bases between. The CDR3 covers 15 residues. CDR3 nucleotides: TGCAGTGCTAGTAGACCCTTCGGGTTCACAGATACGCAGTATTTT. The encoded protein is CSASRPFGFTDTQYF.

The chain couples TRBV3-1 (or the pseudogene TRBV3-2) to TRBJ1-4; D is unresolved. The V end was cut by 5 bases, the J end by 7 bases, with 8 bases between. The CDR3 is made up of 12 amino acids. Germline V gives CDR1 LGHDT, CDR2 YNNKEL (reference sequence). The CDR3 sequence: CASSWEGEKLFF. The CDR3 coding sequence is TGTGCCAGCAGCTGGGAGGGTGAAAAACTGTTTTTT.

The genes are TRBV3-1 (or the pseudogene TRBV3-2) and TRBJ2-1; possibly TRBD2 for D (7 bases). Trimming left V 4 bases short and J 11 bases short, with 12 bases between. The CDR3 covers 12 residues. CDR1 LGHDT and CDR2 YNNKEL come from the germline V gene (reference sequence). The CDR3 sequence: CASSPKGGKQFF. As DNA, the CDR3 is TGTGCCAGCAGCCCAAAGGGGGGGAAGCAGTTCTTC.

This rearrangement joins TRBV7-9 to TRBJ1-2; the D is unclear. This CDR3 region has 14 residues. CDR1 is SEHNR, CDR2 FQNEAQ, per germline (reference sequence). The ends were cut back, 1 base at V and 1 base at J, with 7 bases in the middle. The CDR3 loop reads CASSLEDRNYGYTF. CDR3 DNA: TGTGCCAGCAGCTTAGAAGACCGTAACTATGGCTACACCTTC.

The CDR3 bases are TGTGCCAGCAGCCCTAGGGGAGCGGGGGGGCTTCCCGAGACCCAGTACTTC. Translated: CASSPRGAGGLPETQYF. The rearrangement uses TRBV13 and TRBJ2-5; 10 nucleotides align to TRBD2. V dropped 5 bases and J dropped 5; count of bases not matched to a gene: 14. Germline values: CDR1 PRHDT, CDR2 FYEKMQ (reference sequence). This CDR3 contains 17 residues.

The chain employs TRBV6-5 and TRBJ2-7; D is possibly TRBD1 (5 bases). Deletions cut 2 bases from V and 7 bases from J, with 15 bases between. The CDR3 has 14 residues. CDR1 and CDR2 from the germline V gene are MNHEY and SVGAGI. Here the CDR3 reads CASSYQGAFWEQYF. The DNA for the CDR3 is TGTGCCAGCAGTTACCAAGGGGCCTTCTGGGAGCAGTACTTC.

For this clone: One junction end disagrees with the germline gene, perhaps due to a read error. This chain connects TRBV9 to TRBJ2-3; 11 nucleotides line up with TRBD1. This CDR3 region has 14 residues. In germline, CDR1 is SGDLS, CDR2 YYNGEE. CDR3 sequence reads: CASSAGQGAETQYF. The CDR3 region has the DNA TGTGCCAGCAGCGCCGGACAGGGGGCAGAGACGCAGTATTTT. The entire variable domain, with the rest obtained from reference TRBV9 and TRBJ2-3, is as follows: DSGVTQTPKHLITATGQRVTLRCSPRSGDLSVYWYQQSLDQGLQFLIQYYNGEERAKGNILERFSAQQFPDLHSELNLSSLELGDSALYFCASSAGQGAETQYFGPGTRLTVL.

This clone was recorded once. The chain carries TRBV19 and TRBJ2-1, with TRBD2 matching over 10 bases. Germline V gene sequence: CDR1 LNHDA, CDR2 SQIVND (reference sequence). The length of the CDR3 is 13 residues. J gave up 3 bases and V 8 bases, and 1 base lay outside the gene matches. CDR3 amino acids: CASGLADYNEQFF. CDR3 coding DNA: TGTGCCAGTGGACTAGCGGACTACAATGAGCAGTTCTTC.

CDR3 region: CASSQDHRDRFNTEAFF. The CDR3 nucleotides are TGTGCCAGCAGCCAAGATCATCGGGACAGGTTCAACACTGAAGCTTTCTTT. The chain combines TRBV14 with TRBJ1-1; 8 bases match TRBD1. CDR3 length equals 17 residues. Trimming removed 0 bases from V and 2 bases from J; junction bases left unmatched: 8. Germline V lookup: CDR1 SGHDN, CDR2 FVKESK.

The rearrangement uses TRBV19 and TRBJ1-2; D perhaps matches TRBD1 (5 bases). V was shortened by 3 bases and J by 4 bases, with 12 bases between the two germline ends. The CDR3 spans 14 residues. The germline gives CDR1 LNHDA, CDR2 SQIVND (reference sequence). The CDR3, as DNA: TGTGCCAGTAGTATCTTGGCAGGGCCCTATGGCTACACCTTC. Translated, it gives CASSILAGPYGYTF.

The chain links TRBV24-1 to TRBJ1-1, with D perhaps TRBD1 (5 bases). Germline V gene sequence: CDR1 KGHDR, CDR2 SFDVKD. Trimming pared 4 bases from V and 6 bases from J, leaving 14 bases between. CDR3 length equals 14 residues. The CDR3 DNA reads TGTGCCACCAGTGACCACCGGGACTCAGCTGAAGCTTTCTTT. Amino acids: CATSDHRDSAEAFF.

To note about this clone: Other DNA sequences from this sample encode an identical CDR3 as well. The V call is TRBV7-9, the J call TRBJ1-5, with unresolved D. Between the trimmed V and J ends, which lost 0 bases and 2 bases, there was a span of 5 bases. Germline V CDR1 and CDR2: SEHNR, FQNEAQ (reference sequence). The CDR3 sequence is 14 residues long. The CDR3 region is CASSLASGNQPQHF. Here the CDR3 DNA reads TGTGCCAGCAGCTTAGCTTCGGGCAATCAGCCCCAGCATTTT.

The rearrangement joins TRBV14 to TRBJ2-7; TRBD1 matches at 8 bases. The trim removed 1 base at V and 4 bases at J, leaving 3 bases unmatched. The germline CDR1 and CDR2 sequences are SGHDN and FVKESK. This CDR3 is 14 amino acids long. CDR3 amino acids: CASSQAGQGYEQYF. The CDR3 nucleotides are TGTGCCAGCAGCCAAGCTGGACAGGGATACGAGCAGTACTTC.

J is TRBJ1-3 and V is TRBV4-3; TRBD1 might be the D (6 bases). The germline V and J ends were trimmed by 3 bases and 0 bases, with 9 bases remaining between them. There are 15 residues in the CDR3. Germline V gives CDR1 LGHNA, CDR2 YSLEER. CDR3: CASSQDRGSGNTIYF. In DNA, the CDR3 is TGCGCCAGCAGCCAGGACAGAGGCTCTGGAAACACCATATATTTT.

The rearrangement uses TRBV7-9 and TRBJ2-3; 8 bases are a match to TRBD1. The CDR3 covers 19 residues. Per germline, CDR1 SEHNR and CDR2 FQNEAQ (reference sequence). J gave up 1 base and V 3 bases, and 15 bases lay outside the gene matches. CDR3 protein: CASSLMGTGTGGGTDTQYF. The CDR3 region has the DNA TGTGCCAGCAGCTTGATGGGAACCGGGACAGGCGGGGGCACAGATACGCAGTATTTT.

This sequence joins TRBV7-2 and TRBJ2-1, with 15 bases fitting TRBD2. Germline V gives CDR1 SGHTA, CDR2 FQGNSA. The CDR3 is 17 residues long. Losses at the gene ends were 5 bases for V and 4 bases for J; bases not matched to a gene: 6. CDR3 nucleotides: TGTGCCAGCAGCCCGCGGACTAGCGGGGGGGTATACAATGAGCAGTTCTTC. Translation gives CASSPRTSGGVYNEQFF.

Concerning this clone: Other DNA sequences in this specimen translate into the identical CDR3. The chain joins TRBV6-5 to TRBJ2-3, with D uncertain. The CDR3 runs 12 residues. With 8 bases removed from V and 0 bases from J, the gap between germline ends came to 6 bases. Germline values: CDR1 MNHEY, CDR2 SVGAGI. The CDR3 coding sequence is TGTGCCAGCGGAGTTAGCACAGATACGCAGTATTTT. This gives the protein CASGVSTDTQYF.

The chain carries TRBV5-1 and TRBJ2-2, with no clear D. V dropped 0 bases and J dropped 4 bases, with 7 bases sitting between them. This CDR3 has 14 residues. From germline, CDR1 is SGHRS and CDR2 YFSETQ. CDR3: CASSLGVGTGELFF. CDR3 in DNA: TGCGCCAGCAGCTTGGGGGTCGGCACCGGGGAGCTGTTTTTT.

The chain couples TRBV19 to TRBJ1-4; 7 bases are shared with TRBD1. The CDR3 is 15 residues long. The junction had 11 bases not matched to a gene; V was cut back by 5 bases and J by 8 bases. Germline CDR1 and CDR2: LNHDA and SQIVND (reference sequence). CDR3 bases: TGTGCCAGTAGTTCGCGACAGGGTGGGGAAGAAAAACTGTTTTTT. It translates to CASSSRQGGEEKLFF.

The chain combines TRBV11-2 with TRBJ1-1; possibly TRBD1 for D (6 bases). Germline V gives CDR1 SGHAT, CDR2 FQNNGV. V was trimmed by 10 bases and J by 0 bases, leaving 12 bases between them. The CDR3 runs to 13 residues. The CDR3 sequence: CATVRGMNTEAFF. The CDR3, as DNA: TGTGCCACAGTAAGGGGGATGAACACTGAAGCTTTCTTT.